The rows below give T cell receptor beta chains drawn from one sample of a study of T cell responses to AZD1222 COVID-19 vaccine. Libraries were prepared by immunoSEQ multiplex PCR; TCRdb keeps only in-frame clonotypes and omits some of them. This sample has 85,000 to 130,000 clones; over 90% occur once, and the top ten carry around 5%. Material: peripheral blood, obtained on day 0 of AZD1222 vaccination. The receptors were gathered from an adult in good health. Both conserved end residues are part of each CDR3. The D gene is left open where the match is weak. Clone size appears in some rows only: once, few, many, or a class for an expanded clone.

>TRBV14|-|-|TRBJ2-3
CASSKSLATSTDTQYF
TGTGCCAGCAGCAAGAGCCTAGCGACTAGCACAGATACGCAGTATTTT
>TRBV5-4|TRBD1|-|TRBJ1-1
CASRGTGSDFEAFF
TGTGCCAGCAGGGGGACAGGGTCGGACTTTGAAGCTTTCTTT
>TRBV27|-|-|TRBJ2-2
CASSLQGTGELFF
TGTGCCAGCAGTTTGCAGGGGACCGGGGAGCTGTTTTTT
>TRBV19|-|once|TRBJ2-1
CASSSTFGDFFGTEQFF
TGTGCCAGTAGTAGTACCTTCGGGGACTTTTTCGGTACGGAGCAGTTCTTC
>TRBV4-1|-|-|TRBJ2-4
CASSQRTDLAKNIQYF
TGCGCCAGCAGCCAGCGGACAGATCTAGCCAAAAACATTCAGTACTTC
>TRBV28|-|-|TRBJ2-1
CASSFLVREGPGEQFF
TGTGCCAGCAGTTTTCTTGTTCGAGAGGGCCCAGGGGAGCAGTTCTTC
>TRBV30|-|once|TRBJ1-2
CAWTQGWYGYTF
TGTGCCTGGACACAAGGGTGGTATGGCTACACCTTC
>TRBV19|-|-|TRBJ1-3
CASSGPEYTIYF
TGTGCCAGTAGCGGCCCTGAGTACACCATATATTTT
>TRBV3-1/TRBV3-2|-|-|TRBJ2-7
CASSQRDGTTYEQYF
TGTGCCAGCAGCCAAAGGGACGGTACTACCTACGAGCAGTACTTC
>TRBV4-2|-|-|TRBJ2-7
CASSQLASSAYEQYF
TGTGCCAGCAGCCAACTGGCATCCTCGGCCTACGAGCAGTACTTC
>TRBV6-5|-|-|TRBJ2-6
CASTQSGANVLTF
TGTGCCAGCACCCAATCGGGGGCCAACGTCCTGACTTTC
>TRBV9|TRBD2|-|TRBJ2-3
CASSVVGLAALGVDTQYF
TGTGCCAGCAGCGTAGTGGGACTAGCGGCTTTGGGTGTGGATACGCAGTATTTT
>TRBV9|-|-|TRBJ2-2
CASSVMAGNGELFF
TGTGCCAGCAGCGTGATGGCCGGGAACGGGGAGCTGTTTTTT
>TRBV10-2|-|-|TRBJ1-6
CASSEQDSPLHF
TGCGCCAGCAGTGAGCAGGACTCACCCCTCCACTTT
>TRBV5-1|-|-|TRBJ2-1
CASSPTDGYNEQFF
TGCGCCAGCAGCCCAACCGACGGCTACAATGAGCAGTTCTTC
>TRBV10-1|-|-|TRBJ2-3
CASSEIPVEGDTQYF
TGCGCCAGCAGTGAGATCCCCGTGGAAGGAGATACGCAGTATTTT
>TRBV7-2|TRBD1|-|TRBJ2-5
CASSRTGGETQYF
TGTGCCAGCAGCAGGACAGGGGGCGAGACCCAGTACTTC